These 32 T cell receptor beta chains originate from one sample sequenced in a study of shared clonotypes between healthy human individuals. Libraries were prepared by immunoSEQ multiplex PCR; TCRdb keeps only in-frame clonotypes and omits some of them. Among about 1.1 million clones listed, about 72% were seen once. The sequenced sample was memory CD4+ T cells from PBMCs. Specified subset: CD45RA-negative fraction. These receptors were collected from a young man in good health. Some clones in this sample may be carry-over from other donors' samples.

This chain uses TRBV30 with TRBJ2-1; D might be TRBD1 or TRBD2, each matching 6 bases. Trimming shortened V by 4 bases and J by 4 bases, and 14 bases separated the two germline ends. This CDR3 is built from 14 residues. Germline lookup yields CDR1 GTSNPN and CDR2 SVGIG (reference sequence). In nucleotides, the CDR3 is TGTGCCTGGAATGCGGGACATAAATACAATGAGCAGTTCTTC. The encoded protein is CAWNAGHKYNEQFF.

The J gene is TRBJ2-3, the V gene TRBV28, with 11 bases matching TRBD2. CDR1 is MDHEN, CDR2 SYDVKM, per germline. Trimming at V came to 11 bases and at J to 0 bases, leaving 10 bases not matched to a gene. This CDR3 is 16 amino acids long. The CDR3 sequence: CAYASGRSPSTDTQYF. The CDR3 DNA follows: TGTGCCTACGCTAGCGGGAGGTCCCCTAGCACAGATACGCAGTATTTT.

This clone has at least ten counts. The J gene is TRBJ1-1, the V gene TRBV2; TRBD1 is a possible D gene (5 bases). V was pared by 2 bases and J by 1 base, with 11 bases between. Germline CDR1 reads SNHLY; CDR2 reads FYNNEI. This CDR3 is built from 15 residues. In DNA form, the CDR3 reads TGTGCCAGCAGTGAATTAGGGGTGAGGAACACTGAAGCTTTCTTT. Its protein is CASSELGVRNTEAFF.

CDR3 nucleotide sequence: TGTGCCAGCAGCGGGACTAGTAGTCTGGTGGAGACCCAGTACTTC. Amino acid sequence: CASSGTSSLVETQYF. The V call is TRBV9, the J call TRBJ2-5, with TRBD2 matching over 7 bases. Germline V gene lookup returns CDR1 SGDLS and CDR2 YYNGEE. V trimming: 3 bases; J trimming: 5 bases; junction bases outside the gene matches: 10. The length of the CDR3 is 15 residues.

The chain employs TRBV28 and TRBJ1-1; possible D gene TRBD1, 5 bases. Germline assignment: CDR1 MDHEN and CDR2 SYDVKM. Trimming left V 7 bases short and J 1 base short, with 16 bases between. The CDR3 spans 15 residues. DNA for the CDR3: TGTGCCAGCACCGAACCGGGACTTCAGAACACTGAAGCTTTCTTT. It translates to CASTEPGLQNTEAFF.

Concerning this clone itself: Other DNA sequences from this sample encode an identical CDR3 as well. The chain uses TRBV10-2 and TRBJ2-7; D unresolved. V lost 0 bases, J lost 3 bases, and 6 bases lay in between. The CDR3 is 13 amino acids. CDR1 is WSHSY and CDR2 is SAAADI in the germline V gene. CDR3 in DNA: TGCGCCAGCAGTGAGTCCCGGTACTACGAGCAGTACTTC. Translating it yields CASSESRYYEQYF.

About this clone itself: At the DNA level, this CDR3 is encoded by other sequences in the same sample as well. For the CDR3, the DNA is TGCGCCAGCAGCTTGCCTGGCGACTACGAGCAGTACTTC. The encoded protein is CASSLPGDYEQYF. The chain is built from TRBV5-1 and TRBJ2-7; D is unresolved. CDR1 is SGHRS and CDR2 is YFSETQ in the germline V gene. V dropped 1 base and J dropped 3 bases, with 8 bases sitting between them. The CDR3 sequence is 13 residues long.

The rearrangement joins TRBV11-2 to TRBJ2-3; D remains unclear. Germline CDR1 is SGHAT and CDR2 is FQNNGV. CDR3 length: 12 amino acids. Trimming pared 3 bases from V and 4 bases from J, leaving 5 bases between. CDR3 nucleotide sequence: TGTGCCAGCAGCTTGTGGGCAGATACGCAGTATTTT. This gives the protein CASSLWADTQYF.

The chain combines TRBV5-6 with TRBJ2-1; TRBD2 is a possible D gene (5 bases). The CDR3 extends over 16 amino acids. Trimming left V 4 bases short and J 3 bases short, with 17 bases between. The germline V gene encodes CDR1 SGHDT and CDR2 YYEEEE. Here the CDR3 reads CASSPVGGEGYNEQFF. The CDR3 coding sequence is TGTGCCAGCAGCCCGGTCGGAGGAGAAGGCTACAATGAGCAGTTCTTC.

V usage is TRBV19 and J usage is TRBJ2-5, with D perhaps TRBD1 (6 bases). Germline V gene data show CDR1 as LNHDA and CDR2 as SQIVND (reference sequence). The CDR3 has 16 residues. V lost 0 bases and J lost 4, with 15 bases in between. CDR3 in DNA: TGTGCCAGTAGTATAGATCTCACAGGGACGAGAGAGACCCAGTACTTC. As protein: CASSIDLTGTRETQYF.

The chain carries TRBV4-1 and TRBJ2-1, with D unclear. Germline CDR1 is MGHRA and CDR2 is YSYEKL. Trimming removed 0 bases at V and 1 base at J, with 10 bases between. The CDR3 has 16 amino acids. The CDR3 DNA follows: TGCGCCAGCAGCCAAGAGTCGGGTTTTTCCTACAATGAGCAGTTCTTC. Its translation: CASSQESGFSYNEQFF.

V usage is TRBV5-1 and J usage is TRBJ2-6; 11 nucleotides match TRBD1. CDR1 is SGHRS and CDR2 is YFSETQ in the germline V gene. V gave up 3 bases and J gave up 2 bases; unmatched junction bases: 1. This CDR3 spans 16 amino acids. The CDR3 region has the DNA TGCGCCAGCAGCTGGGGACAGGGGGCTGGGGCCAACGTCCTGACTTTC. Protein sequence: CASSWGQGAGANVLTF.

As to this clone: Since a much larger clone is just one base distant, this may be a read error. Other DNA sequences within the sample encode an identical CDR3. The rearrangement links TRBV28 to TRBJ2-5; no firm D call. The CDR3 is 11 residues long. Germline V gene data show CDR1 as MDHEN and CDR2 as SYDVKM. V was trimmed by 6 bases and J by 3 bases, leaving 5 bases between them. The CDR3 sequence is CASSLEETQYF. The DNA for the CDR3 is TGTGCCAGCAGCTTAGAAGAGACCCAGTACTTC.

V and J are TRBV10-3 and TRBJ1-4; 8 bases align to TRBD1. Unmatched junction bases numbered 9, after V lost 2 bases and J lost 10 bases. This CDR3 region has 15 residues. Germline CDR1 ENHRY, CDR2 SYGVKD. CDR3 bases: TGTGCCATCAGTGAGCAGGTGGCAGGGGGCGGAAAACTGTTTTTT. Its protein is CAISEQVAGGGKLFF.

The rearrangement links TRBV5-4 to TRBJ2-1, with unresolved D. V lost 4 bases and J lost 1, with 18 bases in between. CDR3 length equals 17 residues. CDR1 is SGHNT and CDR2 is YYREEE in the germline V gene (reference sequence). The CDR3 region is CASSSDPRATSYNEQFF. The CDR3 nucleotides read TGTGCCAGCAGCAGCGATCCTAGAGCTACTTCCTACAATGAGCAGTTCTTC.

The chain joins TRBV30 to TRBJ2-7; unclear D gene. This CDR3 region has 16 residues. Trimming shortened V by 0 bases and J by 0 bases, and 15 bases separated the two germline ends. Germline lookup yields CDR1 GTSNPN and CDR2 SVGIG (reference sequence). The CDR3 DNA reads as TGTGCCTGGAGTGTAGGTGGATCGGGTGGCTCCTACGAGCAGTACTTC. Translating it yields CAWSVGGSGGSYEQYF.

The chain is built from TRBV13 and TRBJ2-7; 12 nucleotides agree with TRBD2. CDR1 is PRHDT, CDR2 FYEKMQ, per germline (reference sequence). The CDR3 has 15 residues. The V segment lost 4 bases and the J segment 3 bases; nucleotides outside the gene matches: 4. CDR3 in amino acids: CASSSSGLAGYEQYF. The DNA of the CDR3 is TGTGCCAGCAGCTCATCGGGACTAGCGGGCTACGAGCAGTACTTC. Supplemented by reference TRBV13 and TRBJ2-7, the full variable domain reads AAGVIQSPRHLIKEKRETATLKCYPIPRHDTVYWYQQGPGQDPQFLISFYEKMQSDKGSIPDRFSAQQFSDYHSELNMSSLELGDSALYFCASSSSGLAGYEQYFGPGTRLTVT.

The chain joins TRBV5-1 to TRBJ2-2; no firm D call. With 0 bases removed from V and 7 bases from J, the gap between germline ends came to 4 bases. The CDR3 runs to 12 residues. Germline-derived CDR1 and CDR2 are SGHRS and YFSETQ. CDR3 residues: CASSLEFGELFF. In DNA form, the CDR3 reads TGCGCCAGCAGCTTGGAGTTCGGGGAGCTGTTTTTT.

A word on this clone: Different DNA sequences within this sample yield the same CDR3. CDR3 amino acids: CASSLDGNTEAFF. CDR3 DNA: TGTGCCAGCAGCCTCGACGGGAACACTGAAGCTTTCTTT. V and J are TRBV28 and TRBJ1-1; D remains ambiguous. CDR3 length: 13 residues. V lost 6 bases to trimming and J lost 1 base, with 9 bases between them. Germline assignment: CDR1 MDHEN and CDR2 SYDVKM.

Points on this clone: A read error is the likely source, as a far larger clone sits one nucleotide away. CDR3 DNA: TGTGCCAGCAGTTTAGACAGGGGGCAAGAGACCCAGTACTTC. This sequence encodes CASSLDRGQETQYF. The chain has TRBV28 and TRBJ2-5; the match to TRBD1 covers 9 bases. Germline V gene lookup returns CDR1 MDHEN and CDR2 SYDVKM. This CDR3 has 14 amino acids. After removal of 2 bases from V and 2 bases from J, the junction contained 0 bases not matched to a gene.

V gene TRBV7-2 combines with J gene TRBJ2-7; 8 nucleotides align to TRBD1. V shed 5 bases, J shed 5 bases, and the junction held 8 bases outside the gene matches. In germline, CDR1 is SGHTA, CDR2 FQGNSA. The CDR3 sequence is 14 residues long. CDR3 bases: TGTGCCAGCAGCCCTGACAGGGGTAGCAACGAGCAGTACTTC. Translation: CASSPDRGSNEQYF.

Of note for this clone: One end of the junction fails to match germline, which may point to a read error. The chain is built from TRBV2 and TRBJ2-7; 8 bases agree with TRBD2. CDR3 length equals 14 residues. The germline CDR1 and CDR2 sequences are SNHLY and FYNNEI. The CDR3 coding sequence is TGTGCCAGCAGTGAAGGGACTAGCATCTACCAGCAGTACTTC. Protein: CASSEGTSIYQQYF. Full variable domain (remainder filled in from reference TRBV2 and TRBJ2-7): EPEVTQTPSHQVTQMGQEVILRCVPISNHLYFYWYRQILGQKVEFLVSFYNNEISEKSEIFDDQFSVERPDGSNFTLKIRSTKLEDSAMYFCASSEGTSIYQQYFGPGTRLTVT.

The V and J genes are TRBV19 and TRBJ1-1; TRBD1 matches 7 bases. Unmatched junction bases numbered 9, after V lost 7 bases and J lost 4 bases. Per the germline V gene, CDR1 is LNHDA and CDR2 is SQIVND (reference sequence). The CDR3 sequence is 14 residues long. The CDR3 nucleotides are TGTGCCAGTAAGGAGACAGGGTCTTTCACTGAAGCTTTCTTT. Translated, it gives CASKETGSFTEAFF.

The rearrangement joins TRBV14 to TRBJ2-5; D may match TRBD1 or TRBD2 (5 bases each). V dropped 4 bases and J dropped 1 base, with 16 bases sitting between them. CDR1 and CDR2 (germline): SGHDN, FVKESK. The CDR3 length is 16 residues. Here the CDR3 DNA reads TGTGCCAGCAGCCGAGGCATCCCGGGGCCCCAAGAGACCCAGTACTTC. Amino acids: CASSRGIPGPQETQYF.

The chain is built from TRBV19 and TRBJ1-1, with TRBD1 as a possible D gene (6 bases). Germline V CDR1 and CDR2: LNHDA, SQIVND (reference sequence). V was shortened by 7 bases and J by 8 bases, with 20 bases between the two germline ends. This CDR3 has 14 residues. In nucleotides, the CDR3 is TGTGCCAGTATCCCTTATGAAGGGGGGGGCGAAGCTTTCTTT. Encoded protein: CASIPYEGGGEAFF.

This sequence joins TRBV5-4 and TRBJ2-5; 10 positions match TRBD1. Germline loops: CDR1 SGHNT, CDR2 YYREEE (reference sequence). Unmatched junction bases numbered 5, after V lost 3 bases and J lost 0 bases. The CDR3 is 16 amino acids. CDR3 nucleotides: TGTGCCAGCAGCTGGAGGACAGGGGGGTACCAAGAGACCCAGTACTTC. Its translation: CASSWRTGGYQETQYF.

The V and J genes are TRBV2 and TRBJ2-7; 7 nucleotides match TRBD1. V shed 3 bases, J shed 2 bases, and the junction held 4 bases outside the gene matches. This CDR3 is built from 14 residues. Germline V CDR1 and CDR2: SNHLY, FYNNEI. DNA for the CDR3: TGTGCCAGCAGTGACCGGGACAGTGCCTACGAGCAGTACTTC. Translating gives CASSDRDSAYEQYF.

CDR3 protein: CASSLDYYSYEQYF. As DNA, the CDR3 is TGCGCCAGCAGCCTCGATTACTATTCCTACGAGCAGTACTTC. V usage is TRBV5-1 and J usage is TRBJ2-7, with D hard to call. This CDR3 has 14 residues. Per germline, CDR1 SGHRS and CDR2 YFSETQ. The V end lost 4 bases, the J end lost 1 base, and 12 bases lay between the germline ends.

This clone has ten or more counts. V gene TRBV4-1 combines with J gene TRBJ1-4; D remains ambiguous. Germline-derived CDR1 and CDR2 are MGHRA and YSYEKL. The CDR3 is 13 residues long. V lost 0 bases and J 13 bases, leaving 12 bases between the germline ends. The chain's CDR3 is CASSQDPSRILFF. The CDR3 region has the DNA TGCGCCAGCAGCCAAGATCCGTCGCGAATACTGTTTTTT.

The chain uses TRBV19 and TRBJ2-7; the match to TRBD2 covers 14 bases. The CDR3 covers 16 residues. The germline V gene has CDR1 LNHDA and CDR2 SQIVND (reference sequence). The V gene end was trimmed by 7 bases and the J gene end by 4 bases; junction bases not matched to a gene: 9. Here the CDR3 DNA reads TGTGCCAGTATTCAGGGACTAGCGGGAGCAAGGTACGAGCAGTACTTC. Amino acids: CASIQGLAGARYEQYF.

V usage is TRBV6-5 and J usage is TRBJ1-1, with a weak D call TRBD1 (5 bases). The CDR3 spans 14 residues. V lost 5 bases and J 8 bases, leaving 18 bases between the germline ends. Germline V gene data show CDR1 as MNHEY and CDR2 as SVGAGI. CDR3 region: CASSEGEETAEAFF. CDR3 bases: TGTGCCAGCAGTGAAGGGGAGGAGACAGCGGAAGCTTTCTTT.

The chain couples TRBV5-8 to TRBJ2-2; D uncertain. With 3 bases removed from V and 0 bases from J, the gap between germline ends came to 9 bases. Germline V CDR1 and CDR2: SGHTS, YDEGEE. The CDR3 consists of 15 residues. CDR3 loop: CASSSNYPNTGELFF. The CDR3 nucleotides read TGTGCCAGCAGCTCCAATTATCCGAACACCGGGGAGCTGTTTTTT.